The clone carrying this TCR beta chain was observed a handful of times. The sample comes from a study of CD8 T cells in Susac syndrome. CD8+ and CD4+ blood T cells underwent TCR beta sequencing. V lost 6 bases to trimming and J lost 3 bases, with 7 bases between them. The CDR3 sequence is 11 residues long. The germline V gene encodes CDR1 SGHRS and CDR2 YFSETQ. RNA totalling about 0.45 to 1 ug underwent reverse transcription with random hexamers. immunoSEQ multiplex PCR amplified TCR beta CDR3 across 54 Vbeta, 13 Jbeta. Each CDR3 protein is one row after TCRdb ran MiXCR on the immunoSEQ multiplex PCR reads. The repertoire holds more than 70,000 distinct CDR3 sequences, with just under 95% as singletons.

The clonotype comes from a human donor in good health. The sample comprised CD8+ T cells from PBMCs. The V and J genes are TRBV5-1 and TRBJ2-7, with no clear D. The CDR3 DNA sequence: TGCGCCAGCACGGACGGCTACGAGCAGTACTTC. The encoded protein is CASTDGYEQYF. The entire variable domain, with the rest obtained from reference TRBV5-1 and TRBJ2-7, is as follows: KAGVTQTPRYLIKTRGQQVTLSCSPISGHRSVSWYQQTPGQGLQFLFEYFSETQRNKGNFPGRFSGRQFSNSRSEMNVSTLELGDSALYLCASTDGYEQYFGPGTRLTVT.